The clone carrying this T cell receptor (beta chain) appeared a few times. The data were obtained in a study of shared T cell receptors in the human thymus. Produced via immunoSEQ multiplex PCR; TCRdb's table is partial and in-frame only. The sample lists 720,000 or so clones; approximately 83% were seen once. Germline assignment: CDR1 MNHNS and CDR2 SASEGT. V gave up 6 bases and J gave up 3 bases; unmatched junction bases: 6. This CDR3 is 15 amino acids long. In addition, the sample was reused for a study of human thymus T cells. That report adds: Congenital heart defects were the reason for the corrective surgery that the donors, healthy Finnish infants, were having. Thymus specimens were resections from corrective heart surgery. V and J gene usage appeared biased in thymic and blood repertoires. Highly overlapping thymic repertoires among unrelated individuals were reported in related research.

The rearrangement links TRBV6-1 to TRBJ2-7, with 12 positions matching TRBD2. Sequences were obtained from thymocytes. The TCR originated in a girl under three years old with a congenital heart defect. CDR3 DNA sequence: TGTGCCAGCAGCAGGACTAGCGGGGCCCACTACGAGCAGTACTTC. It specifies CASSRTSGAHYEQYF.